Sequencing of this T cell receptor (beta chain) was carried out in a study of OX40 agonist ivuxolimab in advanced cancers. Across the study: The dose of intravenous ivuxolimab that patients received every 2 weeks ranged from 0.01 to 10 mg/kg.

This CDR3 has 16 residues. Germline V CDR1 and CDR2: SGHRS, YFSETQ. The V gene lost 4 bases and the J gene lost 3 bases, with 17 bases spanning the gap. TCRdb's copy holds only in-frame clones and misses some; the assay was immunoSEQ multiplex PCR. The sample shows tens of thousands of clones, roughly 94% of them seen only once. The TCR was taken from an adult with an advanced solid tumor such as melanoma, head and neck, liver or kidney cancer. The sequencing used CD4+ or CD8+ T cells sorted from blood, collected in a trial of the OX40 agonist ivuxolimab. The gene calls are TRBV5-1 and TRBJ1-5, with D tentatively TRBD1 (6 bases). The CDR3 DNA sequence: TGCGCCAGCAGCCGTGGGCCAACAGGGTCCAATCAGCCCCAGCATTTT. Protein: CASSRGPTGSNQPQHF.